The clone carrying this TCR beta chain came up a few times. Its antigen is still unknown. This entry is derived from a study of T cell repertoires in cytomegalovirus infection. Turning to the study itself: Both CMV infection and a matching HLA type were indicated by public TCR beta signatures. The study, taken as a whole, reports: In two of eight donors, the top clonotype was HLA-C-restricted CMV-specific. Pooled public TCR beta family frequency picked out CMV carriers with the relevant HLA.

Trimming cost V 1 base and J 0 bases, with 11 bases left between them. Germline lookup yields CDR1 SQVTM and CDR2 ANQGSEA. The CDR3 consists of 15 residues. TCRdb independently ran MiXCR on the reads; one entry per CDR3 protein. This sample yields 700,000 to 950,000 distinct CDR3 sequences, of which approximately 32% are seen a single time; under 15% belongs to the top ten. This sample comprised cultured CD8+ T cells from PBMCs, obtained from culture after CMV antigen stimulation. The receptor was isolated from a human donor in good health (CMV status not recorded). Some clones in this sample may be carry-over from other donors' samples. V usage is TRBV29-1 and J usage is TRBJ2-3; tentatively, D is TRBD1 or TRBD2 (6 bases each). The CDR3 loop reads CSVEGTGTSTDTQYF. The CDR3 DNA reads as TGCAGCGTTGAAGGCACAGGGACTAGCACAGATACGCAGTATTTT.